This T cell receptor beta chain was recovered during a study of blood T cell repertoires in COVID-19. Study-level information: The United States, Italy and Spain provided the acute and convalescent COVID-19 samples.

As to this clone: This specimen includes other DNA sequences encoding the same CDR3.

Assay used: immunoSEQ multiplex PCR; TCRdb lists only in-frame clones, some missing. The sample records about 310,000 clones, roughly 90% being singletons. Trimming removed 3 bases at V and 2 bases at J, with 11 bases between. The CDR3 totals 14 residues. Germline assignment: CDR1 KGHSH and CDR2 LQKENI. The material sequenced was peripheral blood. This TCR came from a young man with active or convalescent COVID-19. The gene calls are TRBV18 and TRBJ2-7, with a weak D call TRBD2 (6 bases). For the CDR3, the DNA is TGTGCCAGCTCACCCCCGGGACTCCCCTACGAGCAGTACTTC. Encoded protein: CASSPPGLPYEQYF.